This section outlines one TCR beta chain sequence together with its context. The data belong to a study of blood T cell repertoires in COVID-19. Study information: There were acute and convalescent COVID-19 samples, and they came from the United States, Italy and Spain.

Authors' processing steps: Estimates of nucleated cell counts were drawn from the amplification of reference gene primers. Assay: immunoSEQ multiplex PCR; the TCRdb copy retains only in-frame clones and omits some. V and J calls and clone size are given by that table; D and trimming were obtained from the DNA. This sample has under 300,000 clones; approximately 91% occur once, and the top ten carry around 2.1%. This CDR3 region has 10 residues. V gave up 3 bases and J gave up 7 bases, with 3 bases separating them. Input material: peripheral blood. The TCR comes from a man over 45 with acute or convalescent COVID-19. This chain joins TRBV23-1 and TRBJ1-2; D call uncertain. TRBV23-1 is identified as an open reading frame with a role that is uncertain. CDR3 in amino acids: CASSHRGYTF. CDR3 nucleotide sequence: TGCGCCAGCAGTCATCGTGGCTACACCTTC.